This TCR beta chain was observed in a study of T cells in Graves' hyperthyroidism and ophthalmopathy. The CDR3 length is 13 residues. CDR1 and CDR2 (germline): LNHDA, SQIVND (reference sequence). Trimming took off 1 base at V and 6 bases at J, with 9 bases between the two ends. Researchers amplified the TCR beta CDR3 regions from RNA transcripts. First-round RT-PCR with HTBI primers amplified the TCR CDR3 region. From the multiplex PCR reads, TCRdb called clonotypes with MiXCR, one entry per CDR3 protein. The data hold a few hundred thousand distinct CDR3 sequences, with around 25% observed a single time.

The rearrangement links TRBV19 to TRBJ1-1, with D hard to call. The sequencing input was blood. This receptor was taken from a man aged 45 to 65 with Graves' hyperthyroidism. The CDR3 coding sequence is TGTGCCAGTAGTATAGGAGCTCCCTCTGAAGCTTTCTTT. Its translation: CASSIGAPSEAFF.